The 3 T cell receptor beta chains in this list originate from one sample, sequenced in a study of T cell responses to AZD1222 COVID-19 vaccine (dated by TCRdb to about 2021). In light of the paper, this sample's time point label describes: baseline before first vaccination. The meaning of the sample's treatment or condition label: meningococcal conjugate vaccine given as trial control. The library was made by the immunoSEQ multiplex PCR assay. Here the immuneACCESS table is served through TCRdb, limited to in-frame sequences with V and J called. Missing clones are a known gap in these copies; in checked studies unresolved V genes cover under half, and the rest lacks a known reason. The sample records about 93,000 clones, roughly 89% of which are singletons. Of the sample, roughly 2.8% is held by the ten largest clones. The input for sequencing was peripheral blood, taken on day 0 of MenACWY control vaccination. The receptors originated from an adult in good health.

The V call is TRBV18, the J call TRBJ1-5; 7 nucleotides line up with TRBD1. The CDR3 loop spans 15 amino acids. The germline CDR1 and CDR2 sequences are KGHSH and LQKENI. V shed 5 bases and J 5 bases; nucleotides not matched to a gene: 9. The CDR3, as DNA: TGTGCCAGCTCATTCGACAGGGAGGTCCATCAGCCCCAGCATTTT. This translates into CASSFDREVHQPQHF.

The chain links TRBV2 to TRBJ1-2, with a weak D call TRBD1 (6 bases). Germline CDR1 SNHLY, CDR2 FYNNEI. Between the trimmed V and J ends, which lost 7 bases and 0 bases, there was a span of 9 bases. The CDR3 is 13 amino acids. Written as DNA, the CDR3 is TGTGCCAGCAAGGAGGGGGCTAACTATGGCTACACCTTC. As protein: CASKEGANYGYTF. The variable domain in full, completed from reference TRBV2 and TRBJ1-2, reads EPEVTQTPSHQVTQMGQEVILRCVPISNHLYFYWYRQILGQKVEFLVSFYNNEISEKSEIFDDQFSVERPDGSNFTLKIRSTKLEDSAMYFCASKEGANYGYTFGSGTRLTVV.

The gene calls are TRBV19 and TRBJ1-5, with D perhaps matching TRBD1 (6 bases). Germline V gives CDR1 LNHDA, CDR2 SQIVND (reference sequence). CDR3 length: 13 amino acids. V was cut by 9 bases and J by 4 bases, with 13 bases left in between. CDR3 in DNA: TGTGCCAGCGGACAGAATGGTAATCAGCCCCAGCATTTT. This encodes CASGQNGNQPQHF.